The sequence of this T cell receptor beta chain was determined in a study of blood T cell repertoires in COVID-19. Between the trimmed V and J ends, which lost 7 bases and 9 bases, there was a span of 8 bases. Germline values: CDR1 SGHRS, CDR2 YFSETQ. The CDR3 is 10 residues long. Study processing details: Nucleated cell counts were estimated from reference gene primer amplification. Profiled with immunoSEQ multiplex PCR; TCRdb holds only in-frame clones, not every one. That table supplies the V and J calls and clone size; D and trimming were determined from the DNA. Of roughly 330,000 clones listed, about 89% are singletons.

The clonotype comes from a young woman who had recovered from COVID-19. The chain carries TRBV5-1 and TRBJ1-5; D is uncertain. Sequencing input: PBMCs or T cells enriched from blood (not recorded which). The CDR3: CASSLGPQHF. The DNA for the CDR3 is TGCGCCAGCTCCCTAGGGCCCCAGCATTTT. The entire variable domain, with the rest obtained from reference TRBV5-1 and TRBJ1-5, is as follows: KAGVTQTPRYLIKTRGQQVTLSCSPISGHRSVSWYQQTPGQGLQFLFEYFSETQRNKGNFPGRFSGRQFSNSRSEMNVSTLELGDSALYLCASSLGPQHFGDGTRLSIL.